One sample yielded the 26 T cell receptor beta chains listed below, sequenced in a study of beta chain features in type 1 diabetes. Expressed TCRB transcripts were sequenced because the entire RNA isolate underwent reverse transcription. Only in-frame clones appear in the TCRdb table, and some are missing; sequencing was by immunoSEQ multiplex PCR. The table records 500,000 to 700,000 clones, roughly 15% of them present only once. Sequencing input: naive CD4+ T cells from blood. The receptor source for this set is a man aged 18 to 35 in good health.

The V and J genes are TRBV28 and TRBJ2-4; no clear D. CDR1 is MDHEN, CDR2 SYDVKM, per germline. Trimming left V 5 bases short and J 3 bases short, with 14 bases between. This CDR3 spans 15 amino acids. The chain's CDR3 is CASSLVGTVKNIQYF. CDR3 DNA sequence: TGTGCCAGCAGTCTGGTAGGAACAGTCAAAAACATTCAGTACTTC.

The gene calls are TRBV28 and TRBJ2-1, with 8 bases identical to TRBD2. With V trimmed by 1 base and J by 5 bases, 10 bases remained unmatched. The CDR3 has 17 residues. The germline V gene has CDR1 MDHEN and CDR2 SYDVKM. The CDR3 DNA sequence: TGTGCCAGCAGTTTATTTAGAACTAGCGGAGGGGACAATGAGCAGTTCTTC. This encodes CASSLFRTSGGDNEQFF. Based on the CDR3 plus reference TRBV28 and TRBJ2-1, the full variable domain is DVKVTQSSRYLVKRTGEKVFLECVQDMDHENMFWYRQDPGLGLRLIYFSYDVKMKEKGDIPEGYSVSREKKERFSLILESASTNQTSMYLCASSLFRTSGGDNEQFFGPGTRLTVL.

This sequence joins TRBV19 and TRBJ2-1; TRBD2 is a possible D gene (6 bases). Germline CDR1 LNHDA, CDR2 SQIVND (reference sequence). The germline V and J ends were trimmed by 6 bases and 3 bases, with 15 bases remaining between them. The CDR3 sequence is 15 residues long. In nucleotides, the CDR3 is TGTGCCAGTAGACCGAGCGGTAGCGGCTACAATGAGCAGTTCTTC. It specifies CASRPSGSGYNEQFF.

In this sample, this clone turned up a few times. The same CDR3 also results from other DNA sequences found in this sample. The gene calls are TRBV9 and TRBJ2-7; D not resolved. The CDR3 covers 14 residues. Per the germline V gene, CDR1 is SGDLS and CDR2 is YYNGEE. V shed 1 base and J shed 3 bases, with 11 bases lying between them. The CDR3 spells CASSVSGTNYEQYF. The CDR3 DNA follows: TGTGCCAGCAGCGTATCCGGAACAAACTACGAGCAGTACTTC.

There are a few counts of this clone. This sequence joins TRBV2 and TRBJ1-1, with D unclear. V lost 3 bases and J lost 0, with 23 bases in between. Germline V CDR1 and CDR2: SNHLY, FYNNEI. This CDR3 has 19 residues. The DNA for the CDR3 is TGTGCCAGCAGTGACTTAAACCCATGGCAGCCAAGCATGAACACTGAAGCTTTCTTT. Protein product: CASSDLNPWQPSMNTEAFF. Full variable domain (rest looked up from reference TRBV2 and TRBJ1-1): EPEVTQTPSHQVTQMGQEVILRCVPISNHLYFYWYRQILGQKVEFLVSFYNNEISEKSEIFDDQFSVERPDGSNFTLKIRSTKLEDSAMYFCASSDLNPWQPSMNTEAFFGQGTRLTVV.

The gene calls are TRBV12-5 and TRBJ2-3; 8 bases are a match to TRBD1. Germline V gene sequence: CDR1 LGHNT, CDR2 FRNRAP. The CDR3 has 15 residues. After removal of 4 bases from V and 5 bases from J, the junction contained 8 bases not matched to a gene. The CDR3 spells CASGWGTGRGDTQYF. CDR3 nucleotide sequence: TGTGCTAGTGGTTGGGGGACAGGCCGCGGAGATACGCAGTATTTT.

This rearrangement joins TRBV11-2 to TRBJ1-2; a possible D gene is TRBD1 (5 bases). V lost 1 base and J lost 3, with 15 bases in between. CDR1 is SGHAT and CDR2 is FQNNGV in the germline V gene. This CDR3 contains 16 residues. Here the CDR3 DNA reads TGTGCCAGCAGCTTAGGTCGGGGGACGACATACTATGGCTACACCTTC. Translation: CASSLGRGTTYYGYTF.

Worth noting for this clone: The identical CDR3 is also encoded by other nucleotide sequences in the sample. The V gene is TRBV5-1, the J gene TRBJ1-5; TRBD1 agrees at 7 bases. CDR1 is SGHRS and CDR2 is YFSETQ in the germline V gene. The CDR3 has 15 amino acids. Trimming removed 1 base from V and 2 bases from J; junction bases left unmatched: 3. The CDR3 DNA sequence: TGCGCCAGCAGCTTGACAGGGGTGGGCAATCAGCCCCAGCATTTT. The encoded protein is CASSLTGVGNQPQHF.

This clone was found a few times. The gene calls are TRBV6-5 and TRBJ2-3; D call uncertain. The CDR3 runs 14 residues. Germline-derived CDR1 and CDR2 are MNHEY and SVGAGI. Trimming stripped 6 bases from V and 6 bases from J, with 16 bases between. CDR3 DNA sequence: TGTGCCAGCAGAGTTTCCCGAAACGTTGATACGCAGTATTTT. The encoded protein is CASRVSRNVDTQYF.

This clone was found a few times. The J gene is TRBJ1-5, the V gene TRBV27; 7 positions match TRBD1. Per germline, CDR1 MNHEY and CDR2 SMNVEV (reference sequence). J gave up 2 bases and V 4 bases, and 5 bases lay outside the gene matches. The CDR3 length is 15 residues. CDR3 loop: CASSSRGRGNQPQHF. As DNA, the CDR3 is TGTGCCAGCAGTTCGAGGGGGCGAGGCAATCAGCCCCAGCATTTT.

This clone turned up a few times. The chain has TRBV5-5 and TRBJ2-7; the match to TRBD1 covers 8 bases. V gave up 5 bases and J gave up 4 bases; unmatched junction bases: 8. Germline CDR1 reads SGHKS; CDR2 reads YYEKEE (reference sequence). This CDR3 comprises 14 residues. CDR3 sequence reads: CASRRTGTGYEQYF. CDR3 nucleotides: TGTGCCAGCAGGCGGACAGGGACGGGGTACGAGCAGTACTTC.

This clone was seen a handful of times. CDR3 nucleotide sequence: TGCGCCAGCAGCCAAGGGAGAGGGCAGGGGGGATCACCCCTCCACTTT. Translated: CASSQGRGQGGSPLHF. The rearrangement links TRBV4-3 to TRBJ1-6; 7 bases map to TRBD1. The CDR3 sequence is 16 residues long. CDR1 LGHNA and CDR2 YSLEER come from the germline V gene. With V trimmed by 1 base and J by 10 bases, 10 bases remained unmatched.

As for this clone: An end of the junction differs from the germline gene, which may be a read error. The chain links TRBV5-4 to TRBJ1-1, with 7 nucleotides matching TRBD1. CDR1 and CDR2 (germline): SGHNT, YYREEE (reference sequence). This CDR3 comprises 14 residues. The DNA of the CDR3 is TGTGCCAGCACCTTGGACAGGCTGAACACTGAAGCTTTCTTT. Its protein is CASTLDRLNTEAFF.

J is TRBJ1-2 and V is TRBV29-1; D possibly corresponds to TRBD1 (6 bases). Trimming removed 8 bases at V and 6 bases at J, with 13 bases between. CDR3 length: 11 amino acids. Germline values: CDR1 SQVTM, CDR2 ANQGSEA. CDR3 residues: CSTPGADGYTF. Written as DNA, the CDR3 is TGCAGCACCCCAGGGGCGGATGGCTACACCTTC.

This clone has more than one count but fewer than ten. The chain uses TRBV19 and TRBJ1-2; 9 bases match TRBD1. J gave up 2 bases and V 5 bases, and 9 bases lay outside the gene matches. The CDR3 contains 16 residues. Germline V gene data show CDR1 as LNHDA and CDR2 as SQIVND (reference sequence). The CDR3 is CASSLQGATFNYGYTF. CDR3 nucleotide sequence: TGTGCCAGTAGTTTACAGGGGGCGACTTTCAACTATGGCTACACCTTC.

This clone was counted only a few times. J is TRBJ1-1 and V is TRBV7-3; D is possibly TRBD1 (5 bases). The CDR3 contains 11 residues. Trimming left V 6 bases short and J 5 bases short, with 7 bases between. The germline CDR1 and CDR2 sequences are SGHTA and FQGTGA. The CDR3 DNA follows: TGTGCCAGCAGTAGGGGTACTGAAGCTTTCTTT. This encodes CASSRGTEAFF.

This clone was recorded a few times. CDR3 residues: CASSPTDSGANVLTF. The CDR3 bases are TGTGCCAGCAGCCCGACAGATTCTGGGGCCAACGTCCTGACTTTC. The V and J genes are TRBV7-2 and TRBJ2-6, with TRBD1 as a possible D gene (5 bases). This CDR3 has 15 residues. Per germline, CDR1 SGHTA and CDR2 FQGNSA. V gave up 5 bases and J gave up 1 base, with 9 bases separating them.

The DNA of the CDR3 is TGCGCCAGCAGCAAAGGACTAGACACCTACGAGCAGTACTTC. Translating gives CASSKGLDTYEQYF. The chain carries TRBV4-3 and TRBJ2-7; 7 positions agree with TRBD2. The V gene's germline CDR1 is LGHNA and CDR2 YSLEER. The length of the CDR3 is 14 residues. The V gene end was trimmed by 5 bases and the J gene end by 2 bases; junction bases not matched to a gene: 6.

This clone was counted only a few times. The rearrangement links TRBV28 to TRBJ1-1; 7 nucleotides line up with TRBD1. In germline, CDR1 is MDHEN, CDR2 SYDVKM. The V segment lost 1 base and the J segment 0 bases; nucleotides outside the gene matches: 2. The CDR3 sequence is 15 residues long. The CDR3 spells CASSLSGTVNTEAFF. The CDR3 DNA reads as TGTGCCAGCAGTTTATCGGGGACAGTGAACACTGAAGCTTTCTTT.

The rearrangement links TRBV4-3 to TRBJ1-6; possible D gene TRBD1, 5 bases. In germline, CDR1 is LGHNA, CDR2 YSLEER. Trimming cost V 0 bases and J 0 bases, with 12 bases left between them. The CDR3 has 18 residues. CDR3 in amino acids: CASSQEIGASSYNSPLHF. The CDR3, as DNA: TGCGCCAGCAGCCAAGAGATAGGGGCGAGCTCCTATAATTCACCCCTCCACTTT.

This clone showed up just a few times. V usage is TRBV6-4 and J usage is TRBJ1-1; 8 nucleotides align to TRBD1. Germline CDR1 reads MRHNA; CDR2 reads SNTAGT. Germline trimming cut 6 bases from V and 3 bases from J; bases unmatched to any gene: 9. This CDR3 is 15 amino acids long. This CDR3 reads CASRRTGFIDTEAFF. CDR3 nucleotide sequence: TGTGCCAGCAGGAGGACAGGGTTTATTGACACTGAAGCTTTCTTT.

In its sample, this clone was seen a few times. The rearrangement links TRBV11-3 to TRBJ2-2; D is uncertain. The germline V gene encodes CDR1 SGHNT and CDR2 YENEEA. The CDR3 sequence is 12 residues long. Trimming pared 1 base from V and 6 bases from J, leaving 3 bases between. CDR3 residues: CASSLVPGELFF. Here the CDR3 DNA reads TGTGCCAGCAGCTTAGTTCCCGGGGAGCTGTTTTTT.

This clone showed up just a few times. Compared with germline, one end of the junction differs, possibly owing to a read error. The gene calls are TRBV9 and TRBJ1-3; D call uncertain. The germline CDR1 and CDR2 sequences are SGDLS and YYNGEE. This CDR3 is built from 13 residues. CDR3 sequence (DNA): TGTGCCAGCAGCGTTCGGACTGGGAACACCATATATTTT. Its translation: CASSVRTGNTIYF.

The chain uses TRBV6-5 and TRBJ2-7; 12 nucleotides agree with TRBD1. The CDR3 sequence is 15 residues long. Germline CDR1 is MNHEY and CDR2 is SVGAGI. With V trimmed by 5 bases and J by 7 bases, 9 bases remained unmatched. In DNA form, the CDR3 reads TGTGCCAGCAGTCGATCCGGGACAGGGGGCACGGAGCAGTACTTC. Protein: CASSRSGTGGTEQYF.

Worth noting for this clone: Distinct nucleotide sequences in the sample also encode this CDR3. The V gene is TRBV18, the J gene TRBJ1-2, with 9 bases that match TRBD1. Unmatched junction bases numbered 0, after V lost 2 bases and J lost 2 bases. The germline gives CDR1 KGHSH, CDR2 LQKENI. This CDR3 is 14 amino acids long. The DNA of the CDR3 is TGTGCCAGCTCACCAGGGACAGGGAACTATGGCTACACCTTC. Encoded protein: CASSPGTGNYGYTF.

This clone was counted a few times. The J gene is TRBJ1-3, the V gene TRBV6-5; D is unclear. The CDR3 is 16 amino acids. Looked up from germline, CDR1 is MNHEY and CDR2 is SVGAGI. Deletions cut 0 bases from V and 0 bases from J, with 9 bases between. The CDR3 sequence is CASSYSTGLSGNTIYF. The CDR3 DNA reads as TGTGCCAGCAGTTACTCGACCGGGCTCTCTGGAAACACCATATATTTT.